The clone carrying this T cell receptor (beta chain) was detected only a few times. No antigen is known for it. The sample originates from a study of regulatory T cells in long-lasting Graves disease. Study details: Patients with persistent Graves' disease had over 5 years of antithyroid drugs and persistent TSH receptor antibodies. Study findings and constraints: TRBV28, TRBJ1-2 and TRBJ2-5 were favored in persistent disease.

This sample's time point: persistent/refractory GD, antithyroid drugs over 5 years with positive TRAb. Following extraction of RNA from PBMCs, that RNA was used to make the TCR library. The authors drew approximately 8.1 milliliters of peripheral blood into EDTA tubes. Libraries of TCR beta came from iRepertoire HTBI primers plus Arm-PCR of CDR3 regions. As processed by the authors: Roughly 65 TRBV and roughly 13 TRBJ segments were identified across samples. TCRdb re-called the multiplex PCR reads through MiXCR, storing one row per CDR3 protein. TCRdb's processing, not the study's, gives the V and J calls here. The sample comprises about 450,000 distinct CDR3 sequences, roughly a quarter of which are singletons, and about a quarter rests with the top ten. V trimming: 7 bases; J trimming: 4 bases; junction bases outside the gene matches: 10. Germline CDR1 is SGHAT and CDR2 is FQNNGV. The CDR3 contains 16 residues.

The clonotype was recovered from a female donor with Graves disease. The V call is TRBV11-2, the J call TRBJ2-1; 10 bases are shared with TRBD2. The sample consisted of peripheral blood mononuclear cells (PBMCs), taken when the disease was refractory, from a patient treated with antithyroid drugs. The CDR3 spells CASTSLKREGYNEQFF. The CDR3 DNA sequence: TGTGCCAGCACCTCATTAAAGCGGGAGGGATACAATGAGCAGTTCTTC.